A single T cell receptor (beta chain) is shown here with its context. This clonotype was picked up many times. Its specific antigen is unknown. One base away there is no much larger clone; base qualities are not given. These data come from a study of human T cells and chemical hapten exposure (dated by TCRdb to the early 2020s). About the investigation overall: For sensitization, 2% DPC in acetone was applied to a 2 cm by 2 cm area of upper inner arm skin. Weekly therapeutic DPC doses were additionally applied to the scalp of patients throughout the approximately 25-week study period. Patch testing on the upper back used Finn chambers containing 0.01% DPC, with scoring done after 6 days according to International Contact Dermatitis Research Group standards. Alopecia areata with under or over 50% scalp involvement, alopecia totalis and alopecia universalis were represented in the patient cohort, which was mostly female. Libraries were pooled for sequencing, and per-sample TCR yields varied mainly because of small differences in library volumes within the pool. In alopecia patients, the study followed how the peripheral blood TCR repertoire changed in vivo over primary and secondary sensitization to diphenylcyclopropenone (DPC), a hapten. Blood was sampled from patients pre-sensitization (week 0) and at 2, 6 and about 24 weeks after DPC sensitization. For TCR sequencing, blood came from 25 to 35 alopecia patients at anywhere from one to four time points (pre-sensitization, 2, 6 and 24 weeks). General study outcomes and caveats: DPC sensitization did not change how many TCRs were above 1 in 1000 frequency, and no evidence was found of alterations in global repertoire structure. All patients had alopecia, a presumed autoimmune disease, so their immune response might differ from that of healthy individuals. After repeated subsampling, changes were observed in the strength of the expansion versus patch-test correlation and in the threshold at which the correlation became significant. Expanded TCRs formed significantly more large CDR3 similarity clusters than pre-sensitization or healthy control sets, consistent with antigen-driven responses. The number of PT1 expanded TCRs positively correlated with patch test score, significant at thresholds 8, 16 and 32 but not 4.

The time point tag for this specimen amounts to: patch test 1, 2 weeks after DPC sensitization. Per the publication, the treatment or condition label means: therapeutic diphenylcyclopropenone sensitization with weekly scalp DPC. At every patch-test visit, the blood draw took place before the patch test was put on. Eligible patients were aged 18 to 70, diagnosed with alopecia, deemed suitable for DPC therapy, and excluded if pregnant. Total RNA was extracted from unfractionated whole blood that had been collected in Tempus Blood RNA tubes. Cut back by 6 bases and 4 bases, the V and J ends lie 12 bases apart. The germline V gene supplies CDR1 MNHEY and CDR2 SVGAGI. From the cysteine up to the phenylalanine, the CDR3 has a length of 13 residues. Of all the DNA, just the CDR3 is kept, 39 bases in frame from base 1. Receptors were amplified or captured by RACE. TCRdb shows the sequencer as NextSeq 500. During library preparation, unique molecular identifiers were attached to individual cDNA molecules so that TCRs could be counted in a quantitative, reproducible way. Both TCR alpha and TCR beta chains were sequenced from each blood RNA sample. Per the source publication's procedure: The median number of TCRs per sample was 95,638, ranging from about 20,000 to 700,000. V, J and CDR3 annotation of the TCR reads was carried out using the Decombinator software suite. For PS versus PT1 abundance plots, all samples were subsampled to the same number of TCRs (28,000). TCRs were defined as expanded if absent before sensitization and observed at least eight times at the 2-week time point. TCRdb reanalyzed the raw reads on its own, using fastp at Q25 for trimming and MiXCR for clone calling, and kept in-frame beta chains. Rows matching on CDR3 protein sequence are summarized as one entry with the most common DNA and genes. What appears here as the V and J calls and clone size reflects TCRdb's work, not the paper's. In all, the sample holds tens of thousands of distinct CDR3 sequences, and 6% to 9% of those were seen once. In total, the top ten clones hold about 1.6% of the sample.

This specimen was whole blood, taken in connection with sensitization to the hapten diphenylcyclopropenone (DPC). The source is a woman under 40 with alopecia areata. Some clones in this sample may be carry-over from other donors' samples. The chain uses TRBV6-5 and TRBJ1-2; the D gene is not confidently resolved. This receptor carries the CDR3 CASSLGRPYGYTF. In nucleotides, the sequence is TGTGCCAGCAGCCTAGGGAGGCCCTATGGCTACACCTTC.